This T cell receptor (beta chain) comes out of a study of blood T cell repertoires in COVID-19. Study details: Some COVID-19 samples were acute and others convalescent; all came from the United States, Italy and Spain. PBMCs, B-cell-depleted T cells, or T cells were the source of the cDNA or gDNA that made up the material.

With 11 bases removed from V and 6 bases from J, the gap between germline ends came to 23 bases. Germline lookup yields CDR1 SEHNR and CDR2 FQNEAQ (reference sequence). The CDR3 spans 15 residues. As handled by the study authors: How many nucleated cells were present was estimated from reference gene primer amplification. Assay: immunoSEQ multiplex PCR; the TCRdb copy retains only in-frame clones and omits some. The DNA was the basis for D and trimming; V, J and clone size are from that table. Among about 94,000 clones listed, roughly 84% were seen once. The TCR comes from a woman aged 80 or over with acute or convalescent COVID-19. The chain joins TRBV7-9 to TRBJ1-5; the D is unclear. The sample consisted of peripheral blood. In DNA, the CDR3 is TGTGCCCCACCTACCCCTAGAGGGTGCGGTCAGCCCCAGCATTTT. It translates to CAPPTPRGCGQPQHF.